This is a list of T cell receptor beta chains from one sample in a study of CD8 T cells in Susac syndrome. MiXCR was run by TCRdb on the immunoSEQ multiplex PCR reads, yielding one entry per CDR3 protein. The table records hundreds of thousands of distinct CDR3 sequences, roughly 93% of them present only once. Sequences were obtained from CD4+ T cells from PBMCs. Every receptor here comes from a human donor with multiple sclerosis. Each CDR3 is given with its conserved first and last residue. The D gene is left open where the match is weak. Size values are once, few and many counts, or a class for expanded clones, and some rows have none.

V gene: TRBV24-1; clone size: NA; J gene: TRBJ2-1; D gene: TRBD2; CDR3 protein: CATGTDGLAGGTYNEQFF; CDR3 DNA: TGTGCCACCGGGACAGACGGACTAGCGGGGGGAACCTACAATGAGCAGTTCTTC
V gene: TRBV6-1; clone size: NA; J gene: TRBJ1-2; D gene: NA; CDR3 protein: CASRRGQEPSHGYTF; CDR3 DNA: TGTGCCAGCAGAAGGGGCCAGGAGCCATCTCATGGCTACACCTTC
V gene: TRBV30; clone size: once; J gene: TRBJ1-1; D gene: TRBD1; CDR3 protein: CAWSVLKGATEAFF; CDR3 DNA: TGTGCCTGGAGTGTACTGAAGGGGGCAACTGAAGCTTTCTTT
V gene: TRBV28; clone size: once; J gene: TRBJ2-5; D gene: TRBD1; CDR3 protein: CASSYGTGGQETQYF; CDR3 DNA: TGTGCCAGCTCATACGGGACAGGGGGCCAAGAGACCCAGTACTTC
V gene: TRBV5-4; clone size: NA; J gene: TRBJ1-2; D gene: TRBD1; CDR3 protein: CASSPRDSDYGYTF; CDR3 DNA: TGTGCCAGCAGCCCTCGGGACAGCGACTACGGCTACACCTTC
V gene: TRBV12-3/TRBV12-4; clone size: NA; J gene: TRBJ2-5; D gene: TRBD2; CDR3 protein: CASSWRGLAGASGETQYF; CDR3 DNA: TGTGCCAGCAGTTGGCGGGGACTAGCGGGGGCCTCGGGAGAGACCCAGTACTTC
V gene: TRBV27; clone size: NA; J gene: TRBJ1-5; D gene: NA; CDR3 protein: CASSSGQTFNQPQHF; CDR3 DNA: TGTGCCAGCAGTTCCGGACAAACCTTCAATCAGCCCCAGCATTTT
V gene: TRBV7-9; clone size: once; J gene: TRBJ1-4; D gene: TRBD1; CDR3 protein: CASSRRTGATNEKLFF; CDR3 DNA: TGTGCCAGCAGCCGTAGGACAGGGGCAACTAATGAAAAACTGTTTTTT
V gene: TRBV2; clone size: NA; J gene: TRBJ2-1; D gene: TRBD2; CDR3 protein: CALRAGPLDEQFF; CDR3 DNA: TGTGCTCTCAGAGCGGGGCCTCTTGATGAGCAGTTCTTC
V gene: TRBV14; clone size: NA; J gene: TRBJ1-1; D gene: NA; CDR3 protein: CASSLGTPRMVFF; CDR3 DNA: TGTGCCAGCAGCCTTGGGACTCCCAGGATGGTTTTCTTT
V gene: TRBV4-1; clone size: NA; J gene: TRBJ1-3; D gene: NA; CDR3 protein: CASSQDKGNTIYF; CDR3 DNA: TGCGCCAGCAGCCAAGATAAGGGAAACACCATATATTTT
V gene: TRBV20-1; clone size: NA; J gene: TRBJ2-1; D gene: TRBD2; CDR3 protein: CSAPLRGRGEQFF; CDR3 DNA: TGCAGTGCTCCCCTTCGCGGGAGGGGTGAGCAGTTCTTC
V gene: TRBV3-1; clone size: NA; J gene: TRBJ1-2; D gene: NA; CDR3 protein: CASSQDLQGESTF; CDR3 DNA: TGTGCCAGCAGCCAAGATTTACAGGGCGAAAGCACCTTC
V gene: TRBV20-1; clone size: NA; J gene: TRBJ2-7; D gene: NA; CDR3 protein: CSARELAGEQYF; CDR3 DNA: TGCAGTGCTAGAGAATTAGCCGGCGAGCAGTACTTC
V gene: TRBV18; clone size: NA; J gene: TRBJ2-5; D gene: NA; CDR3 protein: CASSPLGQETQYF; CDR3 DNA: TGTGCCAGCTCACCTCTAGGACAAGAGACCCAGTACTTC
V gene: TRBV6-4; clone size: NA; J gene: TRBJ2-1; D gene: TRBD1; CDR3 protein: CASSALDRDPYNEQFF; CDR3 DNA: TGTGCCAGCAGTGCCTTGGACAGGGACCCCTACAATGAGCAGTTCTTC
V gene: TRBV6-6; clone size: NA; J gene: TRBJ2-2; D gene: TRBD1; CDR3 protein: CASSLYRGNTGELFF; CDR3 DNA: TGTGCCAGCAGTTTATACAGGGGGAACACCGGGGAGCTGTTTTTT
V gene: TRBV3-1; clone size: NA; J gene: TRBJ2-5; D gene: NA; CDR3 protein: CASSQFQGFPETQYF; CDR3 DNA: TGTGCCAGCAGCCAATTTCAGGGGTTTCCAGAGACCCAGTACTTC
V gene: TRBV29-1; clone size: NA; J gene: TRBJ1-1; D gene: NA; CDR3 protein: CSVVGGGNTEAFF; CDR3 DNA: TGCAGCGTTGTTGGGGGCGGGAACACTGAAGCTTTCTTT
V gene: TRBV29-1; clone size: NA; J gene: TRBJ1-2; D gene: TRBD1; CDR3 protein: CSVEGFGTGGAYGYTF; CDR3 DNA: TGCAGCGTTGAGGGATTCGGGACAGGGGGGGCCTATGGCTACACCTTC
V gene: TRBV12-3/TRBV12-4; clone size: NA; J gene: TRBJ1-5; D gene: TRBD1; CDR3 protein: CASRPGDRANQPQHF; CDR3 DNA: TGTGCCAGCAGGCCTGGAGACAGGGCGAATCAGCCCCAGCATTTT
V gene: TRBV12-3/TRBV12-4; clone size: NA; J gene: TRBJ1-2; D gene: TRBD1; CDR3 protein: CASSAPGQGMAAYGYTF; CDR3 DNA: TGTGCCAGCAGTGCTCCGGGACAGGGAATGGCGGCCTATGGCTACACCTTC
V gene: TRBV3-1; clone size: NA; J gene: TRBJ2-2; D gene: TRBD1; CDR3 protein: CASSQGQGATGELFF; CDR3 DNA: TGTGCCAGCAGCCAGGGACAGGGGGCTACCGGGGAGCTGTTTTTT
V gene: TRBV28; clone size: NA; J gene: TRBJ2-1; D gene: TRBD2; CDR3 protein: CASRPSGGAWNEQFF; CDR3 DNA: TGTGCCAGCAGGCCAAGCGGGGGGGCCTGGAATGAGCAGTTCTTC
V gene: TRBV20-1; clone size: NA; J gene: TRBJ1-2; D gene: TRBD1; CDR3 protein: CSARKGQAYGYTF; CDR3 DNA: TGCAGTGCTAGAAAAGGACAGGCCTATGGCTACACCTTC
V gene: TRBV15; clone size: NA; J gene: TRBJ2-2; D gene: NA; CDR3 protein: CATSRLPGLNTGELFF; CDR3 DNA: TGTGCCACCAGCAGGCTGCCGGGACTTAACACCGGGGAGCTGTTTTTT
V gene: TRBV24-1; clone size: NA; J gene: TRBJ1-5; D gene: NA; CDR3 protein: CATSDSRVGQPQHF; CDR3 DNA: TGTGCCACCAGTGATTCCCGGGTAGGACAGCCCCAGCATTTT
V gene: TRBV6-2/TRBV6-3; clone size: NA; J gene: TRBJ1-1; D gene: TRBD1; CDR3 protein: CASSYPRGPMNTEAFF; CDR3 DNA: TGTGCCAGCAGTTACCCCAGGGGGCCTATGAACACTGAAGCTTTCTTT
V gene: TRBV11-2; clone size: NA; J gene: TRBJ2-1; D gene: NA; CDR3 protein: CASTWPHSQGGFEQFF; CDR3 DNA: TGTGCCAGCACCTGGCCCCACTCGCAGGGGGGTTTTGAGCAGTTCTTC
V gene: TRBV4-1; clone size: NA; J gene: TRBJ2-1; D gene: NA; CDR3 protein: CASSRSNGGYSYNEQFF; CDR3 DNA: TGCGCCAGCAGCCGGTCTAACGGGGGATACTCCTACAATGAGCAGTTCTTC
V gene: TRBV15; clone size: NA; J gene: TRBJ1-5; D gene: NA; CDR3 protein: CATSSRQNQPQHF; CDR3 DNA: TGTGCCACCAGCAGCCGCCAAAATCAGCCCCAGCATTTT
V gene: TRBV12-3/TRBV12-4; clone size: NA; J gene: TRBJ1-4; D gene: NA; CDR3 protein: CASSFGGNEKLFF; CDR3 DNA: TGTGCCAGCAGTTTCGGAGGAAATGAAAAACTGTTTTTT
V gene: TRBV20-1; clone size: NA; J gene: TRBJ2-7; D gene: NA; CDR3 protein: CSARDAGGRVEQYF; CDR3 DNA: TGCAGTGCTAGAGATGCCGGGGGCAGGGTCGAGCAGTACTTC
V gene: TRBV29-1; clone size: NA; J gene: TRBJ1-2; D gene: TRBD1; CDR3 protein: CSGGQGDNYGYTF; CDR3 DNA: TGCAGCGGGGGACAGGGGGATAACTATGGCTACACCTTC